This entry lists 21 T cell receptor beta chains sequenced from one sample in a study of shared clonotypes between healthy human individuals. Clones were sequenced by immunoSEQ multiplex PCR, and TCRdb holds only the in-frame ones, with some missing. The sample has about 490,000 clones, 70% to 80% seen once. What was sequenced was PBMCs. Every receptor here comes from a woman aged 35 to 49 in good health. Some clones in this sample may be carry-over from other donors' samples.

This chain connects TRBV7-9 to TRBJ2-7, with TRBD2 identical over 15 bases. The CDR3 is made up of 17 amino acids. The trim removed 5 bases at V and 2 bases at J, leaving 7 bases unmatched. Germline V gene data show CDR1 as SEHNR and CDR2 as FQNEAQ (reference sequence). The CDR3 loop reads CASSRGTSGRIPYEQYF. CDR3 DNA: TGTGCCAGCAGCAGAGGGACTAGCGGGAGGATACCCTACGAGCAGTACTTC.

This clone was detected many times. CDR3 amino acids: CASSYPSGGEQPQHF. CDR3 nucleotides: TGTGCCAGCAGTTACCCCTCGGGTGGTGAACAGCCCCAGCATTTT. The rearrangement uses TRBV6-6 and TRBJ1-5; no reliable D call. Germline V gene data show CDR1 as MNHNY and CDR2 as SVGAGI (reference sequence). This CDR3 contains 15 residues. Trimming cost V 2 bases and J 7 bases, with 15 bases left between them.

This clone has a handful of counts. The chain has TRBV6-1 and TRBJ2-7; 9 nucleotides match TRBD1. This CDR3 region has 16 residues. V lost 4 bases, J lost 4 bases, and 11 bases stayed unmatched. Germline V lookup: CDR1 MNHNS, CDR2 SASEGT. CDR3 sequence reads: CASSGPGTGIGYEQYF. In nucleotides, the CDR3 is TGTGCCAGCAGTGGACCAGGGACAGGGATTGGGTACGAGCAGTACTTC.

The chain couples TRBV5-4 to TRBJ1-5, with D possibly matching TRBD1 (5 bases). This CDR3 has 17 amino acids. V lost 1 base to trimming and J lost 4 bases, with 18 bases between them. CDR1 and CDR2 (germline): SGHNT, YYREEE (reference sequence). In DNA form, the CDR3 reads TGTGCCAGCAGCTTGTATAGTGGGGCGGGGGTAAATCAGCCCCAGCATTTT. As protein: CASSLYSGAGVNQPQHF.

CDR3 sequence: CAWSPRRWEQYF. CDR3 nucleotides: TGTGCCTGGAGCCCCCGCCGGTGGGAGCAGTACTTC. The V gene is TRBV30, the J gene TRBJ2-7; D not certain. This CDR3 comprises 12 residues. CDR1 GTSNPN and CDR2 SVGIG come from the germline V gene (reference sequence). V lost 3 bases and J lost 7, with 13 bases in between.

The CDR3 protein is CASSSPGQRYQETQYF. CDR3 DNA: TGTGCCAGCAGTAGCCCGGGACAGCGGTACCAAGAGACCCAGTACTTC. The V and J genes are TRBV28 and TRBJ2-5, with TRBD1 identical over 7 bases. CDR3 length: 16 amino acids. After removal of 5 bases from V and 0 bases from J, the junction contained 9 bases not matched to a gene. The germline gives CDR1 MDHEN, CDR2 SYDVKM.

This clone was observed a single time. The chain links TRBV5-8 to TRBJ1-4; D unresolved. The length of the CDR3 is 17 residues. V gave up 3 bases and J gave up 0 bases, with 15 bases separating them. Germline CDR1 SGHTS, CDR2 YDEGEE. DNA of the CDR3: TGTGCCAGCAGCTCGTTGCGGGCCTCTGCAACTAATGAAAAACTGTTTTTT. It yields the protein CASSSLRASATNEKLFF.

This clone was detected a few times. A much larger clone lies a single base off, so this may be a read error. The sample holds other DNA sequences that translate to the same CDR3. The J gene is TRBJ1-5, the V gene TRBV6-4; tentative D call: TRBD1 (6 bases). The V and J ends lost 4 bases and 2 bases respectively, with 27 bases between them. The CDR3 runs to 20 residues. Germline V gene data show CDR1 as MRHNA and CDR2 as SNTAGT. The chain's CDR3 is CASSATRHPGADNGNQPQHF. In nucleotides, the CDR3 is TGTGCCAGCAGTGCCACTCGACACCCAGGGGCGGATAACGGCAATCAGCCCCAGCATTTT.

V and J are TRBV19 and TRBJ2-7, with D perhaps matching TRBD1 or TRBD2 (5 bases each). The CDR3 runs to 13 residues. CDR1 is LNHDA and CDR2 is SQIVND in the germline V gene (reference sequence). Deletions cut 6 bases from V and 5 bases from J, with 14 bases between. The CDR3 DNA sequence: TGTGCCAGTAGCCGGGGCCTCAACAACGAGCAGTACTTC. This translates into CASSRGLNNEQYF.

This clone showed up just a few times. V gene TRBV21-1 combines with J gene TRBJ2-2; the table gives TRBD2 as D, unverified against the DNA. TRBV21-1 is classified as a pseudogene. The CDR3 totals 17 residues. CDR3 sequence reads: CAGGLAGDEWDTGELFF. The DNA of the CDR3 is TGTGCCGGTGGACTAGCGGGAGATGAGTGGGACACCGGGGAGCTGTTTTTT.

The table lists this clone with a few counts. The chain links TRBV28 to TRBJ2-5, with 7 bases aligning to TRBD2. This CDR3 is 14 amino acids long. Germline CDR1 is MDHEN and CDR2 is SYDVKM. Unmatched junction bases numbered 4, after V lost 6 bases and J lost 0 bases. CDR3 amino acids: CASRYAGDQETQYF. DNA for the CDR3: TGTGCCAGCAGATACGCGGGAGACCAAGAGACCCAGTACTTC. Using reference TRBV28 and TRBJ2-5 for the parts outside the CDR3, the full variable domain is DVKVTQSSRYLVKRTGEKVFLECVQDMDHENMFWYRQDPGLGLRLIYFSYDVKMKEKGDIPEGYSVSREKKERFSLILESASTNQTSMYLCASRYAGDQETQYFGPGTRLLVL.

This clone was counted a single time. The J gene is TRBJ1-5, the V gene TRBV6-1, with a tentative D call TRBD1 (6 bases). The V gene lost 3 bases and the J gene lost 1 base, with 13 bases spanning the gap. CDR1 is MNHNS, CDR2 SASEGT, per germline. The CDR3 totals 16 residues. The CDR3 protein is CASSDLRGLSNQPQHF. The CDR3 nucleotides are TGTGCCAGCAGTGACTTAAGGGGGTTAAGCAATCAGCCCCAGCATTTT.

This chain joins TRBV19 and TRBJ2-3; weak D call: TRBD2 (6 bases). The CDR3 contains 15 residues. Trimming removed 5 bases at V and 2 bases at J, with 14 bases between. In germline, CDR1 is LNHDA, CDR2 SQIVND (reference sequence). CDR3 coding DNA: TGTGCCAGTAGTCACCGGGAGCGGACCACAGATACGCAGTATTTT. Protein: CASSHRERTTDTQYF.

The V and J genes are TRBV30 and TRBJ2-7; D is uncertain. V was cut by 2 bases and J by 4 bases, with 9 bases left in between. The V gene's germline CDR1 is GTSNPN and CDR2 SVGIG (reference sequence). The CDR3 spans 12 residues. CDR3 loop: CAWSPQDYEQYF. CDR3 DNA: TGTGCCTGGAGTCCCCAGGATTACGAGCAGTACTTC. Filled out from reference TRBV30 and TRBJ2-7, the complete variable domain reads SQTIHQWPATLVQPVGSPLSLECTVEGTSNPNLYWYRQAAGRGLQLLFYSVGIGQISSEVPQNLSASRPQDRQFILSSKKLLLSDSGFYLCAWSPQDYEQYFGPGTRLTVT.

The chain links TRBV21-1 to TRBJ2-4; the table's D call of TRBD2 was not tested on the DNA. TRBV21-1 represents a pseudogene. The CDR3 runs to 18 residues. The CDR3 DNA follows: TGTGCCAGCAGCAAAACTAGCGGGAGGGCCTGGAGCAAAAACATTCAGTACTTC. The encoded protein is CASSKTSGRAWSKNIQYF.

With respect to this clone: Since a much larger clone is just one base distant, this may be a read error. Other DNA sequences in this specimen translate into the identical CDR3. The CDR3 spells CACSGMRGETQYF. The CDR3 bases are TGTGCCTGTAGCGGGATGCGAGGGGAGACCCAGTACTTC. J is TRBJ2-5 and V is TRBV30, with 8 bases that match TRBD2. This CDR3 comprises 13 residues. V dropped 6 bases and J dropped 5; count of bases not matched to a gene: 8. Germline values: CDR1 GTSNPN, CDR2 SVGIG (reference sequence).

The chain employs TRBV7-9 and TRBJ2-3, with 7 bases aligning to TRBD1. The V gene's germline CDR1 is SEHNR and CDR2 FQNEAQ (reference sequence). The CDR3 contains 15 residues. The ends lost 11 bases at V and 6 bases at J; junction bases unmatched: 17. Here the CDR3 DNA reads TGTGCCGGGGGTAGGACAGGAGCTCCTCGGGATACGCAGTATTTT. Translating gives CAGGRTGAPRDTQYF.

The V gene is TRBV2, the J gene TRBJ2-4; D possibly corresponds to TRBD1 (5 bases). Germline V gives CDR1 SNHLY, CDR2 FYNNEI. Deletions cut 2 bases from V and 3 bases from J, with 11 bases between. This CDR3 has 15 residues. The CDR3 region has the DNA TGTGCCAGCAGTGAACGCGAGACAGTCAAAAACATTCAGTACTTC. This gives the protein CASSERETVKNIQYF.

This chain links TRBV2 with TRBJ1-5; no definite D call. V lost 11 bases, J lost 0 bases, and 20 bases lay in between. CDR3 length: 16 amino acids. Germline CDR1 reads SNHLY; CDR2 reads FYNNEI. CDR3 nucleotide sequence: TGTGCCGGAGAAGGGCCAGGATGGGATAGCAATCAGCCCCAGCATTTT. It codes for CAGEGPGWDSNQPQHF.

The chain combines TRBV7-2 with TRBJ1-5, with D possibly being TRBD1 (6 bases). The CDR3 spans 15 residues. The germline V gene has CDR1 SGHTA and CDR2 FQGNSA. Deletions cut 0 bases from V and 6 bases from J, with 12 bases between. As DNA, the CDR3 is TGTGCCAGCAGCTTAGCCTCAGGGGCCCGTCAGCCCCAGCATTTT. Its protein product is CASSLASGARQPQHF.

The rearrangement links TRBV19 to TRBJ2-2; 8 bases map to TRBD2. Germline lookup yields CDR1 LNHDA and CDR2 SQIVND (reference sequence). After removal of 9 bases from V and 1 base from J, the junction contained 4 bases not matched to a gene. This CDR3 spans 14 amino acids. CDR3 DNA: TGTGCCAGCGGGGGGGAATTGAACACCGGGGAGCTGTTTTTT. It codes for CASGGELNTGELFF. The entire variable domain, with the rest obtained from reference TRBV19 and TRBJ2-2, is as follows: DGGITQSPKYLFRKEGQNVTLSCEQNLNHDAMYWYRQDPGQGLRLIYYSQIVNDFQKGDIAEGYSVSREKKESFPLTVTSAQKNPTAFYLCASGGELNTGELFFGEGSRLTVL.